The following is a TCR beta chain sequence with its context. The sample is drawn from a study of cytomegalovirus exposure and HLA in healthy donors. The J segment lost 1 base and the V segment lost 0 bases, leaving 2 bases of the junction unmatched. Germline loops: CDR1 SGHVS, CDR2 FQNEAQ. This CDR3 is 17 amino acids long. The PCR was carried out with 60 Vbeta primers and 13 Jbeta primers. Clones were read by immunoSEQ multiplex PCR, and TCRdb kept only the in-frame ones, dropping some. Seen here are 150,000 to 200,000 clones, about four fifths observed once, and the top ten hold 1.5% to 2%. Material: PBMCs. The origin of this receptor is a man between 18 and 29 years old in good health and CMV-seronegative. J is TRBJ2-5 and V is TRBV7-8, with TRBD2 matching over 13 bases. The CDR3 here is CASSLARLAGGQETQYF. CDR3 nucleotide sequence: TGTGCCAGCAGCTTAGCTAGACTAGCGGGGGGCCAAGAGACCCAGTACTTC.